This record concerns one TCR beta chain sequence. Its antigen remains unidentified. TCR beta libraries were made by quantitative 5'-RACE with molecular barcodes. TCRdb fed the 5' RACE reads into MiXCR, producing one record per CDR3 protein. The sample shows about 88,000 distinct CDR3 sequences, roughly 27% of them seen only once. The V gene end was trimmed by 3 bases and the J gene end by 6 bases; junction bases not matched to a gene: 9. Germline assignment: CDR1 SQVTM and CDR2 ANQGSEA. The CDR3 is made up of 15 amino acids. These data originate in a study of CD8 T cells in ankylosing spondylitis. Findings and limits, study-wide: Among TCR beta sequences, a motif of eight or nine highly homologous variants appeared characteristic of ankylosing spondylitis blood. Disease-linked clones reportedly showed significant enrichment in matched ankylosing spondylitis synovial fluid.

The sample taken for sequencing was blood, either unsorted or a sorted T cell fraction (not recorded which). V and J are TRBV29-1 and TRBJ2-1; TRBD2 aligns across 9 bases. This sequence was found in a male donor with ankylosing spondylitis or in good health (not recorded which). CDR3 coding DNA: TGCAGCGTTGAGCAGGGTGGGACTAGCTTCAATGAGCAGTTCTTC. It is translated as CSVEQGGTSFNEQFF.